The 13 T cell receptor beta chains in this list originate from one sample, sequenced in a study of T cell repertoires in cytomegalovirus infection. These receptors' targets are unknown. From the reads, TCRdb called clonotypes with MiXCR, one entry per CDR3 protein. The profile shows 550,000 to 700,000 distinct CDR3 sequences, around 40% of them singletons. The sample consisted of cultured PBMCs, taken from culture after CMV antigen stimulation. These receptors were taken from a human donor in good health (CMV status not recorded). Some clones in this sample may be carry-over from other donors' samples.

The rearrangement links TRBV20-1 to TRBJ1-5; 8 positions agree with TRBD1. The CDR3 has 15 residues. Germline CDR1 DFQATT, CDR2 SNEGSKA (reference sequence). The ends lost 3 bases at V and 4 bases at J; junction bases unmatched: 8. This chain's CDR3 is CSASPQGASNQPQHF. The CDR3 region has the DNA TGCAGTGCTAGTCCCCAGGGGGCCTCAAATCAGCCCCAGCATTTT.

The chain recombines TRBV11-2 with TRBJ2-1, with D perhaps TRBD1 (6 bases). CDR3 length: 16 amino acids. V was clipped by 5 bases and J by 7 bases, with 21 bases between them. Germline V gene lookup returns CDR1 SGHAT and CDR2 FQNNGV. CDR3 sequence: CASSRGQLSLGNEQFF. Here the CDR3 DNA reads TGTGCCAGCAGCAGAGGACAGTTGAGTCTTGGGAATGAGCAGTTCTTC.

The J gene is TRBJ2-7, the V gene TRBV4-2; TRBD2 aligns across 9 bases. Per the germline V gene, CDR1 is LGHNA and CDR2 is YNFKEQ. After removal of 4 bases from V and 2 bases from J, the junction contained 9 bases not matched to a gene. The CDR3 contains 16 residues. The CDR3 DNA sequence: TGTGCCAGCAGCCCAACTTCAGGACTAGCGACCTACGAGCAGTACTTC. It yields the protein CASSPTSGLATYEQYF.

The V and J genes are TRBV7-2 and TRBJ1-6; 8 nucleotides line up with TRBD1. The CDR3 covers 14 residues. V was clipped by 6 bases and J by 14 bases; unmatched bases: 12. Germline CDR1 SGHTA, CDR2 FQGNSA. Here the CDR3 reads CASSPRQGLFALHF. CDR3 sequence (DNA): TGTGCCAGCAGTCCTAGACAGGGGCTTTTTGCCCTCCACTTT.

The chain has TRBV10-3 and TRBJ2-7; 7 bases fit TRBD2. CDR1 and CDR2 from the germline V gene are ENHRY and SYGVKD. This CDR3 comprises 15 residues. J was trimmed by 6 bases and V by 10 bases; bases with no gene match: 18. CDR3 sequence: CATQKGEAGALEQYF. The CDR3 DNA sequence: TGTGCCACACAAAAGGGCGAGGCGGGAGCGCTCGAGCAGTACTTC.

This clonotype has a handful of counts. The chain uses TRBV5-8 and TRBJ1-5; D possibly corresponds to TRBD1 (6 bases). V lost 0 bases and J lost 5, with 21 bases in between. CDR3 size: 18 residues. The germline gives CDR1 SGHTS, CDR2 YDEGEE. The CDR3 region has the DNA TGTGCCAGCAGCTTGGAGATTGTTGTCGGGGGCGCACATCAGCCCCAGCATTTT. Translating gives CASSLEIVVGGAHQPQHF.

This clonotype was detected a few times. The chain carries TRBV7-2 and TRBJ1-5, with no clear D. V was clipped by 1 base and J by 0 bases, with 13 bases between them. The germline V gene has CDR1 SGHTA and CDR2 FQGNSA. The CDR3 is 17 residues long. The DNA for the CDR3 is TGTGCCAGCAGCTTAGAACAGAGCACCTATAGCAATCAGCCCCAGCATTTT. Translating it yields CASSLEQSTYSNQPQHF.

This clonotype appeared a few times. The chain uses TRBV7-2 and TRBJ2-7, with D tentatively TRBD2 (5 bases). Germline lookup yields CDR1 SGHTA and CDR2 FQGNSA. V lost 5 bases to trimming and J lost 7 bases, with 15 bases between them. The CDR3 sequence is 13 residues long. For the CDR3, the DNA is TGTGCCAGCAGCGACTATTTGTTGCCGGAGCAGTACTTC. It is translated as CASSDYLLPEQYF.

In its sample, this clonotype was seen many times. The V gene is TRBV7-8, the J gene TRBJ2-7; a possible D gene is TRBD2 (5 bases). Looked up from germline, CDR1 is SGHVS and CDR2 is FQNEAQ. Trimming stripped 1 base from V and 7 bases from J, with 8 bases between. The CDR3 sequence is 12 residues long. The CDR3 DNA reads as TGTGCCAGCAGCTTAGTCGGGGTTGAGCAGTACTTC. Its protein is CASSLVGVEQYF.

This clonotype was counted only a few times. This rearrangement joins TRBV7-2 to TRBJ1-2; a possible D gene is TRBD1 (5 bases). The V end was cut by 7 bases, the J end by 6 bases, with 15 bases between. CDR1 SGHTA and CDR2 FQGNSA come from the germline V gene. The length of the CDR3 is 13 residues. The CDR3 loop reads CASTPPGDHGYTF. In DNA form, the CDR3 reads TGTGCCAGCACCCCTCCCGGGGACCATGGCTACACCTTC. Complete variable domain (other parts from reference TRBV7-2 and TRBJ1-2): GAGVSQSPSNKVTEKGKDVELRCDPISGHTALYWYRQSLGQGLEFLIYFQGNSAPDKSGLPSDRFSAERTGGSVSTLTIQRTQQEDSAVYLCASTPPGDHGYTFGSGTRLTVV.

The rearrangement joins TRBV5-6 to TRBJ2-5; D gene unclear. This CDR3 comprises 13 residues. Germline V CDR1 and CDR2: SGHDT, YYEEEE. V lost 0 bases and J lost 3, with 6 bases in between. As DNA, the CDR3 is TGTGCCAGCAGCTTGGTCGTAGAAGAGACCCAGTACTTC. Its protein is CASSLVVEETQYF.

V is TRBV28 and J is TRBJ1-5; 7 bases are shared with TRBD1. The CDR3 extends over 15 amino acids. Germline loops: CDR1 MDHEN, CDR2 SYDVKM. V dropped 4 bases and J dropped 8; count of bases not matched to a gene: 11. Written as DNA, the CDR3 is TGTGCCAGCAGTTACCAACAGGGGTCAACGGAGCCCCAGCATTTT. Translated: CASSYQQGSTEPQHF.

The gene calls are TRBV6-1 and TRBJ2-3; a possible D gene is TRBD2 (7 bases). The CDR3 sequence is 11 residues long. V gave up 8 bases and J gave up 6 bases, with 9 bases separating them. Germline-derived CDR1 and CDR2 are MNHNS and SASEGT. The CDR3 is CASWGGDTQYF. CDR3 sequence (DNA): TGTGCCAGCTGGGGGGGCGATACGCAGTATTTT.